These 20 T cell receptor beta chains share one sample of origin, sequenced in a study of blood T cell repertoires in COVID-19. Method: immunoSEQ multiplex PCR; TCRdb's copy keeps in-frame clones and lacks some. The sample contains some 170,000 clones, under 95% of which appear only once. Material: peripheral blood. The receptors come from a man in his 60s with active or convalescent COVID-19.

V usage is TRBV11-3 and J usage is TRBJ2-7; D unresolved. The germline CDR1 and CDR2 sequences are SGHNT and YENEEA. The CDR3 loop spans 13 amino acids. V was cut by 4 bases and J by 3 bases, with 10 bases left in between. The CDR3 DNA follows: TGTGCCAGCAGCTCCTTTTCCGGCTACGAGCAGTACTTC. Its translation: CASSSFSGYEQYF.

The V call is TRBV19, the J call TRBJ1-3, with D hard to call. This CDR3 region has 14 residues. Trimming took off 5 bases at V and 1 base at J, with 9 bases between the two ends. Germline-derived CDR1 and CDR2 are LNHDA and SQIVND (reference sequence). In DNA, the CDR3 is TGTGCCAGTAGTTGGACGGGGTCTGGAAACACCATATATTTT. It translates to CASSWTGSGNTIYF.

The genes are TRBV6-5 and TRBJ2-1; D remains unclear. This CDR3 contains 11 residues. CDR1 and CDR2 from the germline V gene are MNHEY and SVGAGI. V was pared by 4 bases and J by 7 bases, with 5 bases between. CDR3 sequence reads: CASSFSNEQFF. The CDR3 DNA sequence: TGTGCCAGCAGTTTTTCAAATGAGCAGTTCTTC.

The genes are TRBV5-4 and TRBJ2-5; D perhaps matches TRBD2 (7 bases). Germline V gene sequence: CDR1 SGHNT, CDR2 YYREEE (reference sequence). The V end lost 3 bases, the J end lost 5 bases, and 17 bases lay between the germline ends. The length of the CDR3 is 15 residues. This CDR3 is CASSSLAGARETQYF. As DNA, the CDR3 is TGTGCCAGCAGCTCCCTCGCGGGGGCGAGGGAGACCCAGTACTTC.

Only a few counts were recorded for this clone. The chain links TRBV20-1 to TRBJ2-7; D is ambiguous. CDR1 is DFQATT and CDR2 is SNEGSKA in the germline V gene (reference sequence). The CDR3 spans 11 residues. The germline V and J ends were trimmed by 6 bases and 2 bases, with 8 bases remaining between them. DNA of the CDR3: TGCAGTGCCCAGAACGCCTACGAGCAGTACTTC. Protein: CSAQNAYEQYF.

This sequence joins TRBV7-9 and TRBJ1-1, with 8 nucleotides matching TRBD1. CDR1 is SEHNR, CDR2 FQNEAQ, per germline (reference sequence). This CDR3 contains 14 residues. The ends lost 0 bases at V and 8 bases at J; junction bases unmatched: 5. CDR3 nucleotides: TGTGCCAGCAGCTTAGCGCCCAGGACAGGGGAAGCTTTCTTT. As protein: CASSLAPRTGEAFF.

The count of this clone is one. The J gene is TRBJ2-3, the V gene TRBV2; D perhaps matches TRBD1 (6 bases). CDR3 length equals 16 residues. The ends were cut back, 3 bases at V and 2 bases at J, with 15 bases in the middle. CDR1 is SNHLY and CDR2 is FYNNEI in the germline V gene. CDR3 amino acids: CASSEFVGTLTDTQYF. In DNA, the CDR3 is TGTGCCAGCAGTGAGTTCGTCGGGACACTCACAGATACGCAGTATTTT. The complete variable domain, with remaining parts taken from reference TRBV2 and TRBJ2-3, reads EPEVTQTPSHQVTQMGQEVILRCVPISNHLYFYWYRQILGQKVEFLVSFYNNEISEKSEIFDDQFSVERPDGSNFTLKIRSTKLEDSAMYFCASSEFVGTLTDTQYFGPGTRLTVL.

The chain recombines TRBV10-1 with TRBJ1-3, with TRBD1 identical over 9 bases. This CDR3 contains 14 residues. With V trimmed by 5 bases and J by 7 bases, 6 bases remained unmatched. The germline V gene has CDR1 WNHNN and CDR2 SYGVQD (reference sequence). The CDR3 DNA follows: TGCGCCAGCAGTCCCGGGACAGGGCGGAACACCATATATTTT. Translated: CASSPGTGRNTIYF.

This clone has only a few counts. The chain has TRBV9 and TRBJ2-3; 10 nucleotides align to TRBD2. The CDR3 has 15 amino acids. Germline CDR1 and CDR2: SGDLS and YYNGEE. V lost 4 bases, J lost 11 bases, and 13 bases stayed unmatched. CDR3 sequence (DNA): TGTGCCAGCAGCTCCGGAGCGGGGGGGCCGGGTTTGCAGTATTTT. It is translated as CASSSGAGGPGLQYF.

Only one count was recorded for this clone. This rearrangement joins TRBV12-5 to TRBJ2-1, with 9 bases aligning to TRBD2. Per the germline V gene, CDR1 is LGHNT and CDR2 is FRNRAP. After removal of 1 base from V and 5 bases from J, the junction contained 6 bases not matched to a gene. The CDR3 runs 16 residues. The CDR3 sequence: CASGLASGLAHNEQFF. The CDR3, as DNA: TGTGCTAGTGGTTTGGCTTCGGGACTAGCCCACAATGAGCAGTTCTTC.

The chain has TRBV11-3 and TRBJ2-1; D might be TRBD2 (6 bases). V shed 3 bases and J shed 9 bases, with 21 bases lying between them. The germline V gene encodes CDR1 SGHNT and CDR2 YENEEA. CDR3 size: 16 residues. The CDR3 DNA reads as TGTGCCAGCAGCTTGATGGGGCTTTGGGCGCGGGGTGAGCAGTTCTTC. Protein: CASSLMGLWARGEQFF.

This chain connects TRBV5-1 to TRBJ1-5; the match to TRBD1 covers 7 bases. Germline loops: CDR1 SGHRS, CDR2 YFSETQ. The CDR3 is 14 amino acids. Trimming cost V 4 bases and J 3 bases; bases outside gene matches: 4. CDR3 amino acids: CASSLTGDNQPQHF. The CDR3 coding sequence is TGCGCCAGCAGCCTTACAGGGGACAATCAGCCCCAGCATTTT.

The rearrangement uses TRBV3-1 (or the pseudogene TRBV3-2) and TRBJ1-5, with TRBD1 matching over 8 bases. CDR3 size: 16 residues. Germline loops: CDR1 LGHDT, CDR2 YNNKEL (reference sequence). Trimming took 0 bases from V and 5 from J; bases not matched to a gene: 6. CDR3 sequence: CASSQDSRGLDQPQHF. In DNA, the CDR3 is TGTGCCAGCAGCCAAGATTCCAGGGGGCTTGATCAGCCCCAGCATTTT.

The CDR3 DNA is TGTGCCAGCAGTTACTCAGAGGGGGTGGGCACTGAAGCTTTCTTT. This translates into CASSYSEGVGTEAFF. The chain links TRBV6-5 to TRBJ1-1, with a weak D call TRBD1 (6 bases). Deletions cut 0 bases from V and 4 bases from J, with 12 bases between. Germline V lookup: CDR1 MNHEY, CDR2 SVGAGI. The CDR3 totals 15 residues.

J is TRBJ1-2 and V is TRBV12-5; TRBD1 matches at 9 bases. Per the germline V gene, CDR1 is LGHNT and CDR2 is FRNRAP. Trimming at V came to 4 bases and at J to 4 bases, leaving 7 bases not matched to a gene. The CDR3 runs to 15 residues. The chain's CDR3 is CASGSAGTGTYGYTF. In DNA, the CDR3 is TGTGCTAGTGGTTCCGCCGGGACAGGGACCTATGGCTACACCTTC.

The rearrangement links TRBV5-1 to TRBJ1-2; the match to TRBD1 covers 9 bases. The ends lost 0 bases at V and 5 bases at J; junction bases unmatched: 2. This CDR3 is 14 amino acids long. Germline V lookup: CDR1 SGHRS, CDR2 YFSETQ. This CDR3 is CASSLAGTGYGYTF. The CDR3 DNA reads as TGCGCCAGCAGCTTGGCCGGGACAGGGTATGGCTACACCTTC. Based on the CDR3 plus reference TRBV5-1 and TRBJ1-2, the full variable domain is KAGVTQTPRYLIKTRGQQVTLSCSPISGHRSVSWYQQTPGQGLQFLFEYFSETQRNKGNFPGRFSGRQFSNSRSEMNVSTLELGDSALYLCASSLAGTGYGYTFGSGTRLTVV.

This chain uses TRBV27 with TRBJ2-2; 12 nucleotides match TRBD1. The germline CDR1 and CDR2 sequences are MNHEY and SMNVEV (reference sequence). With 5 bases clipped from V and 6 bases from J, the junction kept 10 bases outside the gene matches. The CDR3 contains 17 residues. The CDR3 sequence: CASSLYPGQGASGELFF. CDR3 sequence (DNA): TGTGCCAGCAGTCTCTATCCGGGACAGGGGGCGTCCGGGGAGCTGTTTTTT.

V is TRBV6-4 and J is TRBJ2-4; D is possibly TRBD1 (6 bases). The CDR3 totals 12 residues. V was shortened by 2 bases and J by 7 bases, with 6 bases between the two germline ends. The germline V gene encodes CDR1 MRHNA and CDR2 SNTAGT. The CDR3 DNA follows: TGTGCCAGCAGTGACAGGGGGAACATTCAGTACTTC. Translating gives CASSDRGNIQYF.

The chain joins TRBV18 to TRBJ2-1, with TRBD2 matching 8 bases. Germline CDR1 KGHSH, CDR2 LQKENI. The ends lost 1 base at V and 7 bases at J; junction bases unmatched: 6. The CDR3 totals 15 residues. In nucleotides, the CDR3 is TGTGCCAGCTCACCACGGCGGGGGGCCGAAAATGAGCAGTTCTTC. Translation gives CASSPRRGAENEQFF.

The CDR3 sequence is CASSEVWGGTEAFF. Written as DNA, the CDR3 is TGTGCCAGTAGTGAGGTTTGGGGGGGCACTGAAGCTTTCTTT. The V gene is TRBV19, the J gene TRBJ1-1; a weak D match, TRBD1 (5 bases). V was trimmed by 5 bases and J by 4 bases, leaving 14 bases between them. This CDR3 spans 14 amino acids. From germline, CDR1 is LNHDA and CDR2 SQIVND (reference sequence).